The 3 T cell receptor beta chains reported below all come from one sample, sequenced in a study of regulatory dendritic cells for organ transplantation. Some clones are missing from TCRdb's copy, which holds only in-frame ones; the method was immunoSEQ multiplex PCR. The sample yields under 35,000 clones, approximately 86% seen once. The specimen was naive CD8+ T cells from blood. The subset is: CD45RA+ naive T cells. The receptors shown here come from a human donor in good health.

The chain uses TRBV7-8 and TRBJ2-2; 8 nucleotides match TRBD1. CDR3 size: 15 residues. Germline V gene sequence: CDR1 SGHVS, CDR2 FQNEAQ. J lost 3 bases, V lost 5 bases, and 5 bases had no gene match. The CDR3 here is CASSRRDRYTGELFF. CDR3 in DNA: TGTGCCAGCAGCCGCCGGGACAGGTACACCGGGGAGCTGTTTTTT.

CDR3: CASSPLKNSPLHF. Written as DNA, the CDR3 is TGTGCCAGCAGCCCTTTAAAAAATTCACCCCTCCACTTT. This chain uses TRBV7-8 with TRBJ1-6; no firm D call. Trimming took off 5 bases at V and 7 bases at J, with 9 bases between the two ends. The CDR3 contains 13 residues. Germline CDR1 SGHVS, CDR2 FQNEAQ.

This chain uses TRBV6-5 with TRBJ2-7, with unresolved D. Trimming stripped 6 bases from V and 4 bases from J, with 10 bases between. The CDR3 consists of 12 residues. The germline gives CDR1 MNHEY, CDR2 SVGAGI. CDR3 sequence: CASSPGGYEQYF. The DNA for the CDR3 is TGTGCCAGCAGCCCGGGTGGTTACGAGCAGTACTTC.